Listed here are 24 T cell receptor beta chains from one sample, sequenced in a study of identical twins. TCRdb independently ran MiXCR on the 5' RACE reads; one entry per CDR3 protein. The repertoire has 690,000 or so distinct CDR3 sequences, 8.6% of them found once; the top ten carry more than 0.75%. The same data also went into a second study, on yellow fever vaccine responses in identical twins.

The sample consisted of PBMCs. These receptors all stem from a young woman in good health.

The genes are TRBV15 and TRBJ2-7; D remains unclear. Looked up from germline, CDR1 is LNHNV and CDR2 is YYDKDF (reference sequence). This CDR3 spans 14 amino acids. Trimming shortened V by 3 bases and J by 2 bases, and 11 bases separated the two germline ends. For the CDR3, the DNA is TGTGCCACCAGCAGGGACGGCGTGACCTACGAGCAGTACTTC. As protein: CATSRDGVTYEQYF.

There are a few counts of this clonotype. V is TRBV10-3 and J is TRBJ2-4; 7 nucleotides agree with TRBD1. The germline V gene encodes CDR1 ENHRY and CDR2 SYGVKD. The CDR3 consists of 14 residues. The ends lost 0 bases at V and 5 bases at J; junction bases unmatched: 1. Here the CDR3 DNA reads TGTGCCATCAGTGAGTCCGGGACAGAAAACATTCAGTACTTC. It is translated as CAISESGTENIQYF.

This clonotype was detected only a few times. V is TRBV28 and J is TRBJ2-3; 9 bases are a match to TRBD1. Germline CDR1 and CDR2: MDHEN and SYDVKM. The junction had 5 bases not matched to a gene; V was cut back by 3 bases and J by 1 base. The CDR3 has 16 amino acids. The CDR3 sequence is CASSFTGTGRTDTQYF. CDR3 DNA: TGTGCCAGCAGTTTTACCGGGACAGGGCGCACAGATACGCAGTATTTT.

The chain has TRBV11-2 and TRBJ2-1; TRBD2 might be the D (5 bases). Trimming cost V 7 bases and J 7 bases, with 17 bases left between them. Germline values: CDR1 SGHAT, CDR2 FQNNGV. The CDR3 is 14 residues long. The CDR3 region has the DNA TGTGCCAGCAACAATATAGCGAAGAATAATGAGCAGTTCTTC. It yields the protein CASNNIAKNNEQFF. Using reference TRBV11-2 and TRBJ2-1 for the parts outside the CDR3, the full variable domain is EAGVAQSPRYKIIEKRQSVAFWCNPISGHATLYWYQQILGQGPKLLIQFQNNGVVDDSQLPKDRFSAERLKGVDSTLKIQPAKLEDSAVYLCASNNIAKNNEQFFGPGTRLTVL.

This chain joins TRBV4-3 and TRBJ2-2, with D possibly being TRBD1 or TRBD2 (5 bases each). CDR3 length equals 15 residues. Trimming cost V 4 bases and J 6 bases, with 15 bases left between them. In germline, CDR1 is LGHNA, CDR2 YSLEER. The CDR3 spells CASSRSRDPPGELFF. The DNA of the CDR3 is TGCGCCAGCAGCCGCTCTAGGGACCCTCCCGGGGAGCTGTTTTTT.

The V call is TRBV27, the J call TRBJ2-7; the match to TRBD1 covers 7 bases. V lost 1 base and J lost 3; bases outside the gene matches: 6. CDR1 and CDR2 (germline): MNHEY, SMNVEV (reference sequence). There are 15 residues in the CDR3. The CDR3 nucleotides are TGTGCCAGCAGTTTATTAGGGACAGTGGGCTACGAGCAGTACTTC. Its protein is CASSLLGTVGYEQYF.

This chain uses TRBV5-5 with TRBJ2-3; D ambiguous. The germline gives CDR1 SGHKS, CDR2 YYEKEE (reference sequence). Trimming removed 0 bases from V and 0 bases from J, with 8 bases in between. The length of the CDR3 is 15 residues. Here the CDR3 reads CASSLVFQSTDTQYF. CDR3 nucleotides: TGTGCCAGCAGCTTGGTGTTCCAGAGCACAGATACGCAGTATTTT.

This clonotype was counted ten times or more. The rearrangement uses TRBV29-1 and TRBJ2-1; 7 bases are shared with TRBD2. Germline V gene sequence: CDR1 SQVTM, CDR2 ANQGSEA. The CDR3 is made up of 13 amino acids. Germline trimming cut 2 bases from V and 9 bases from J; bases unmatched to any gene: 7. CDR3 region: CSVEPQGGSEQFF. The DNA of the CDR3 is TGCAGCGTTGAACCCCAGGGAGGGAGTGAGCAGTTCTTC.

This clonotype has just a few counts. The genes are TRBV15 and TRBJ1-5; tentatively, D is TRBD1 (6 bases). The V gene lost 1 base and the J gene lost 4 bases, with 8 bases spanning the gap. This CDR3 is 14 amino acids long. Germline CDR1 reads LNHNV; CDR2 reads YYDKDF (reference sequence). Written as DNA, the CDR3 is TGTGCCACCAGCAGAGGCACAGGGAATCAGCCCCAGCATTTT. It yields the protein CATSRGTGNQPQHF.

This clonotype was detected only once. The chain couples TRBV10-3 to TRBJ2-2; 10 nucleotides line up with TRBD1. V trimming: 7 bases; J trimming: 5 bases; junction bases outside the gene matches: 10. Germline CDR1 reads ENHRY; CDR2 reads SYGVKD. This CDR3 contains 16 residues. The CDR3: CAIKKTGGEWTGELFF. DNA for the CDR3: TGTGCCATCAAGAAGACAGGGGGCGAATGGACCGGGGAGCTGTTTTTT.

This rearrangement joins TRBV28 to TRBJ2-4; 9 nucleotides agree with TRBD1. Germline lookup yields CDR1 MDHEN and CDR2 SYDVKM. This CDR3 is 13 amino acids long. V was clipped by 5 bases and J by 9 bases; unmatched bases: 5. CDR3 region: CASSRTGASIQYF. CDR3 bases: TGTGCCAGCAGTCGGACAGGGGCTTCCATTCAGTACTTC.

This clonotype was observed many times. The chain recombines TRBV7-9 with TRBJ2-2; perhaps TRBD1 as D (6 bases). This CDR3 spans 16 amino acids. With 1 base removed from V and 7 bases from J, the gap between germline ends came to 16 bases. The V gene's germline CDR1 is SEHNR and CDR2 FQNEAQ (reference sequence). The chain's CDR3 is CASSLVPAGEVGELFF. The CDR3 coding sequence is TGTGCCAGCAGCTTAGTACCGGCAGGGGAAGTCGGGGAGCTGTTTTTT.

DNA of the CDR3: TGCGCCAGCAGCCCTACCGGACAGGGGGCGAGTGGCTACACCTTC. Its protein product is CASSPTGQGASGYTF. This chain uses TRBV5-1 with TRBJ1-2; 11 bases agree with TRBD1. V lost 4 bases, J lost 7 bases, and 9 bases stayed unmatched. Germline CDR1 and CDR2: SGHRS and YFSETQ. This CDR3 comprises 15 residues. The variable domain in full, with the rest retrieved from reference TRBV5-1 and TRBJ1-2, is KAGVTQTPRYLIKTRGQQVTLSCSPISGHRSVSWYQQTPGQGLQFLFEYFSETQRNKGNFPGRFSGRQFSNSRSEMNVSTLELGDSALYLCASSPTGQGASGYTFGSGTRLTVV.

This CDR3 is CASSYSWGSQETQYF. Here the CDR3 DNA reads TGTGCCAGCAGTTATAGCTGGGGGAGCCAAGAGACCCAGTACTTC. V usage is TRBV12-3 or TRBV12-4 and J usage is TRBJ2-5; D may correspond to TRBD1 or TRBD2 (5 bases each). This CDR3 is built from 15 residues. The V gene lost 4 bases and the J gene lost 1 base, with 13 bases spanning the gap.

The gene calls are TRBV9 and TRBJ2-5; 9 bases are a match to TRBD2. From germline, CDR1 is SGDLS and CDR2 YYNGEE. V shed 0 bases, J shed 5 bases, and the junction held 5 bases outside the gene matches. The CDR3 totals 15 residues. DNA of the CDR3: TGTGCCAGCAGCGTAGTAGCGGGGGCTCTTGAGACCCAGTACTTC. Encoded protein: CASSVVAGALETQYF.

The chain uses TRBV7-2 and TRBJ2-2; TRBD2 matches 10 bases. Germline V CDR1 and CDR2: SGHTA, FQGNSA. V was clipped by 5 bases and J by 7 bases; unmatched bases: 10. This CDR3 has 16 amino acids. The DNA for the CDR3 is TGTGCCAGCAGCACTATCAGCGGGGGGGCAAGCGGGGAGCTGTTTTTT. Its translation is CASSTISGGASGELFF.

V usage is TRBV20-1 and J usage is TRBJ2-1; 9 nucleotides align to TRBD2. Germline values: CDR1 DFQATT, CDR2 SNEGSKA (reference sequence). The V segment lost 0 bases and the J segment 8 bases; nucleotides outside the gene matches: 8. The CDR3 loop spans 15 amino acids. CDR3 in amino acids: CSARDRLAGSHEQFF. DNA for the CDR3: TGCAGTGCTAGAGATCGCCTAGCGGGGTCGCATGAGCAGTTCTTC.

This clonotype was detected ten times or more. This chain joins TRBV4-2 and TRBJ2-7; TRBD1 matches 7 bases. The CDR3 is 14 amino acids. J gave up 2 bases and V 5 bases, and 6 bases lay outside the gene matches. In germline, CDR1 is LGHNA, CDR2 YNFKEQ. The CDR3 DNA reads TGTGCCAGCAGCGACCGGGACAGACCCTACGAGCAGTACTTC. Its translation: CASSDRDRPYEQYF.

This clonotype was counted between two and nine times. V is TRBV12-3 or TRBV12-4 and J is TRBJ1-5; TRBD1 agrees at 7 bases. J was trimmed by 3 bases and V by 4 bases; bases with no gene match: 6. The CDR3 sequence is 15 residues long. The CDR3 loop reads CASSSRQGVNQPQHF. CDR3 nucleotides: TGTGCCAGCAGTTCCAGACAGGGCGTCAATCAGCCCCAGCATTTT.

This clonotype was observed a handful of times. This rearrangement joins TRBV7-8 to TRBJ2-5; D call uncertain. The CDR3 has 13 amino acids. Per the germline V gene, CDR1 is SGHVS and CDR2 is FQNEAQ. V dropped 11 bases and J dropped 9 bases, with 22 bases sitting between them. CDR3 in DNA: TGTGCCTTAAGCTTATTCGCGGATGATGCCCAGTACTTC. Protein product: CALSLFADDAQYF.

This clonotype came up many times. The V and J genes are TRBV6-5 and TRBJ2-7; D is ambiguous. Germline CDR1 and CDR2: MNHEY and SVGAGI. The V gene lost 0 bases and the J gene lost 4 bases, with 10 bases spanning the gap. The CDR3 contains 14 residues. The CDR3 DNA is TGTGCCAGCAGTTACTCTGCAGGCGGATACGAGCAGTACTTC. It codes for CASSYSAGGYEQYF.

This clonotype has a handful of counts. This chain connects TRBV5-4 to TRBJ1-1; possible D gene TRBD1, 5 bases. Trimming left V 0 bases short and J 1 base short, with 13 bases between. CDR3 size: 16 residues. CDR1 and CDR2 from the germline V gene are SGHNT and YYREEE (reference sequence). CDR3 in amino acids: CASSLARVQGNTEAFF. The CDR3 DNA reads TGTGCCAGCAGCTTGGCCAGAGTGCAGGGGAACACTGAAGCTTTCTTT.

The CDR3: CASSHHTSQKVLGLLNEQFF. DNA for the CDR3: TGTGCCAGCAGCCATCATACTTCTCAGAAAGTTTTGGGCTTGTTGAATGAGCAGTTCTTC. J is TRBJ2-1 and V is TRBV3-1, with D unresolved. The germline V gene encodes CDR1 LGHDT and CDR2 YNNKEL (reference sequence). The CDR3 extends over 20 amino acids. Trimming cost V 3 bases and J 7 bases, with 31 bases left between them.

There are a few counts of this clonotype. This chain uses TRBV5-1 with TRBJ2-7; TRBD1 agrees at 7 bases. The CDR3 runs to 17 residues. After removal of 5 bases from V and 3 bases from J, the junction contained 17 bases not matched to a gene. The germline V gene encodes CDR1 SGHRS and CDR2 YFSETQ. In DNA form, the CDR3 reads TGCGCCAGCAGTCGACGCCAGGGGGATAGCGAGTTCTACGAGCAGTACTTC. The encoded protein is CASSRRQGDSEFYEQYF.